These 22 T cell receptor beta chains were all obtained from the same sample, sequenced in a study of T-cell reconstitution after alpha-beta-depleted transplantation in children. A library of TCRbeta sequences, prepared with unique molecular identifiers, was generated. Using its own MiXCR run on the PCR reads, TCRdb lists one record per CDR3 protein. The sample has about 460,000 distinct CDR3 sequences; around 13% are singletons. The starting material was PBMCs from the stem cell graft donor, obtained from the stem cell graft. The source is a human donor who donated a stem cell graft to a child with combined immunodeficiency.

The sample holds many counts of this clonotype. The chain uses TRBV5-4 and TRBJ2-1, with 14 bases matching TRBD2. In germline, CDR1 is SGHNT, CDR2 YYREEE (reference sequence). There are 20 residues in the CDR3. V gave up 0 bases and J gave up 0 bases; unmatched junction bases: 8. The CDR3 sequence: CASSLVGTSGGSLSYNEQFF. The CDR3 DNA sequence: TGTGCCAGCAGCTTGGTGGGGACTAGCGGGGGATCCCTCTCCTACAATGAGCAGTTCTTC.

This clonotype was detected ten times or more. The chain combines TRBV27 with TRBJ1-4; D ambiguous. Germline assignment: CDR1 MNHEY and CDR2 SMNVEV (reference sequence). V lost 6 bases and J lost 7, with 15 bases in between. This CDR3 spans 14 amino acids. The CDR3 loop reads CASSYSPLAEKLFF. The CDR3 nucleotides are TGTGCCAGCAGCTACAGCCCGCTAGCTGAAAAACTGTTTTTT.

This clonotype was seen more than once but under ten times. The chain combines TRBV11-2 with TRBJ2-3, with TRBD2 identical over 13 bases. CDR1 and CDR2 from the germline V gene are SGHAT and FQNNGV. CDR3 length: 18 residues. V gave up 5 bases and J gave up 4 bases; unmatched junction bases: 12. The CDR3 protein is CASSAGLAGVSPADTQYF. CDR3 in DNA: TGTGCCAGCAGCGCCGGACTAGCGGGAGTCTCCCCTGCAGATACGCAGTATTTT. Full variable domain (rest looked up from reference TRBV11-2 and TRBJ2-3): EAGVAQSPRYKIIEKRQSVAFWCNPISGHATLYWYQQILGQGPKLLIQFQNNGVVDDSQLPKDRFSAERLKGVDSTLKIQPAKLEDSAVYLCASSAGLAGVSPADTQYFGPGTRLTVL.

This clonotype was counted at least ten times. V and J are TRBV5-1 and TRBJ2-5; the D is unclear. Trimming took off 2 bases at V and 1 base at J, with 9 bases between the two ends. Germline lookup yields CDR1 SGHRS and CDR2 YFSETQ. CDR3 length: 14 residues. CDR3 nucleotide sequence: TGCGCCAGCAGCTTTGGCCGATCCCAAGAGACCCAGTACTTC. The encoded protein is CASSFGRSQETQYF.

This clonotype was seen ten or more times. The V call is TRBV12-3 or TRBV12-4, the J call TRBJ2-1, with no clear D. V was trimmed by 6 bases and J by 6 bases, leaving 6 bases between them. This CDR3 region has 11 residues. The CDR3 DNA reads as TGTGCCAGCAGCTCCCTCAATGAGCAGTTCTTC. Encoded protein: CASSSLNEQFF.

This clonotype was detected many times. The J gene is TRBJ2-7, the V gene TRBV21-1. TRBV21-1 is tagged as a pseudogene. This CDR3 has 14 residues. The CDR3 is CASRRTSSPNEQYF. In nucleotides, the CDR3 is TGTGCCAGCAGGAGGACGTCCAGCCCTAACGAGCAGTACTTC.

This chain uses TRBV9 with TRBJ2-5; TRBD2 agrees at 9 bases. J lost 5 bases, V lost 3 bases, and 8 bases had no gene match. This CDR3 spans 15 amino acids. Germline values: CDR1 SGDLS, CDR2 YYNGEE. CDR3 DNA sequence: TGTGCCAGCAGCGAAGCGGGACTAGCTAGGGAGACCCAGTACTTC. It specifies CASSEAGLARETQYF.

This chain links TRBV24-1 with TRBJ2-5; the match to TRBD1 covers 10 bases. After removal of 2 bases from V and 4 bases from J, the junction contained 3 bases not matched to a gene. The germline V gene has CDR1 KGHDR and CDR2 SFDVKD. The length of the CDR3 is 15 residues. The DNA of the CDR3 is TGTGCCACCAGTGATTCGACAGGGGGCGTAGAGACCCAGTACTTC. This gives the protein CATSDSTGGVETQYF.

This clonotype showed up many times. The chain is built from TRBV12-3 or TRBV12-4 and TRBJ1-2; D gene ambiguous. Between the trimmed V and J ends, which lost 6 bases and 5 bases, there was a span of 19 bases. This CDR3 is 15 amino acids long. The CDR3 DNA follows: TGTGCCAGCAGCCCAGGAGACGGGTTGGAATATGGCTACACCTTC. Translated, it gives CASSPGDGLEYGYTF.

The J gene is TRBJ2-3, the V gene TRBV5-1; D gene uncertain. Trimming pared 1 base from V and 6 bases from J, leaving 9 bases between. Germline V lookup: CDR1 SGHRS, CDR2 YFSETQ. This CDR3 region has 13 residues. The CDR3 region has the DNA TGCGCCAGCAGCTTGATTCCTGCGGATACGCAGTATTTT. Translated: CASSLIPADTQYF.

The chain combines TRBV7-9 with TRBJ1-4; possible D gene TRBD1, 6 bases. This CDR3 is 15 amino acids long. The V end was cut by 5 bases, the J end by 4 bases, with 14 bases between. Germline assignment: CDR1 SEHNR and CDR2 FQNEAQ (reference sequence). The CDR3 loop is CASSRNRVLNEKLFF. The CDR3 coding sequence is TGTGCCAGCAGCCGGAACAGGGTCCTTAATGAAAAACTGTTTTTT.

This clonotype has more than one count but fewer than ten. The chain couples TRBV27 to TRBJ2-7, with D perhaps TRBD2 (5 bases). Germline CDR1 is MNHEY and CDR2 is SMNVEV (reference sequence). The CDR3 length is 13 residues. V shed 1 base and J shed 4 bases, with 8 bases lying between them. The CDR3 is CASSLWAGYEQYF. The CDR3 DNA reads TGTGCCAGCAGTTTATGGGCGGGTTACGAGCAGTACTTC.

The chain combines TRBV5-1 with TRBJ2-5; 8 nucleotides match TRBD2. The CDR3 runs to 15 residues. Looked up from germline, CDR1 is SGHRS and CDR2 is YFSETQ. With 2 bases clipped from V and 10 bases from J, the junction kept 13 bases outside the gene matches. The CDR3 sequence: CASSFTSGPAEVQYF. The CDR3 coding sequence is TGCGCCAGCAGCTTCACTAGCGGCCCGGCTGAGGTCCAGTACTTC.

In this sample, this clonotype turned up a few times. This chain links TRBV11-2 with TRBJ2-5; TRBD2 agrees at 8 bases. The CDR3 runs 18 residues. CDR1 and CDR2 (germline): SGHAT, FQNNGV. V was pared by 4 bases and J by 0 bases, with 13 bases of the junction left unmatched. For the CDR3, the DNA is TGTGCCAGCAGCTCCTCGATCGGGCGCGGGAGGTACCAAGAGACCCAGTACTTC. This gives the protein CASSSSIGRGRYQETQYF.

The chain combines TRBV20-1 with TRBJ2-1; D not certain. There are 13 residues in the CDR3. V was pared by 3 bases and J by 3 bases, with 9 bases between. The V gene's germline CDR1 is DFQATT and CDR2 SNEGSKA (reference sequence). This CDR3 is CSASGQIYNEQFF. The CDR3, as DNA: TGCAGTGCTAGTGGTCAGATCTACAATGAGCAGTTCTTC.

The J gene is TRBJ2-2, the V gene TRBV5-1; D is uncertain. The CDR3 has 13 residues. Germline V gene lookup returns CDR1 SGHRS and CDR2 YFSETQ. Trimming shortened V by 0 bases and J by 6 bases, and 6 bases separated the two germline ends. The chain's CDR3 is CASSLARSGELFF. CDR3 DNA: TGCGCCAGCAGCTTGGCCCGGTCCGGGGAGCTGTTTTTT.

The chain carries TRBV6-2 or TRBV6-3 and TRBJ2-1, with 16 bases fitting TRBD2. This CDR3 has 17 residues. CDR1 is MNHEY, CDR2 SVGEGT, per germline. Unmatched junction bases numbered 11, after V lost 6 bases and J lost 9 bases. The CDR3 region is CASSRGLAGGDRGEQFF. The CDR3 DNA is TGTGCCAGCAGCAGGGGACTAGCGGGAGGGGATCGTGGTGAGCAGTTCTTC.

The sample holds a few counts of this clonotype. This sequence joins TRBV4-3 and TRBJ2-1, with D hard to call. The CDR3 runs 12 residues. Between the trimmed V and J ends, which lost 4 bases and 6 bases, there was a span of 7 bases. CDR1 is LGHNA, CDR2 YSLEER, per germline. DNA of the CDR3: TGCGCCAGCAGCCCGGTATGCAATGAGCAGTTCTTC. Translating gives CASSPVCNEQFF.

The chain joins TRBV12-3 or TRBV12-4 to TRBJ1-5, with 11 bases that match TRBD1. CDR3 length: 14 amino acids. J was trimmed by 8 bases and V by 3 bases; bases with no gene match: 3. The CDR3 DNA is TGTGCCAGCAGTTTTGGGGACAGGGGGAAGCCCCAGCATTTT. This translates into CASSFGDRGKPQHF.

The V gene is TRBV11-2, the J gene TRBJ2-5; TRBD2 is a possible D gene (5 bases). The ends were cut back, 5 bases at V and 2 bases at J, with 15 bases in the middle. Germline values: CDR1 SGHAT, CDR2 FQNNGV. The CDR3 is 15 amino acids. This CDR3 reads CASSPDGILQETQYF. CDR3 coding DNA: TGTGCCAGCAGCCCGGACGGGATACTACAAGAGACCCAGTACTTC.

The rearrangement links TRBV30 to TRBJ2-2, with D perhaps TRBD2 (5 bases). Germline CDR1 reads GTSNPN; CDR2 reads SVGIG (reference sequence). The CDR3 has 13 amino acids. The CDR3 is CALDGVNTGELFF. The CDR3 DNA follows: TGTGCACTGGACGGGGTGAACACCGGGGAGCTGTTTTTT.

The rearrangement joins TRBV30 to TRBJ2-2; TRBD2 matches at 12 bases. The germline V gene encodes CDR1 GTSNPN and CDR2 SVGIG (reference sequence). This CDR3 has 15 residues. Losses at the gene ends were 5 bases for V and 2 bases for J; bases not matched to a gene: 3. The CDR3 reads CAWSSGRVNTGELFF. DNA of the CDR3: TGTGCCTGGTCTAGCGGGAGGGTTAACACCGGGGAGCTGTTTTTT.